The 14 T cell receptor beta chains reported below all come from one sample, sequenced in a study of human T cells and chemical hapten exposure. MiXCR, run by TCRdb on the RACE reads, gives a single entry per CDR3 protein. The repertoire has over 300,000 distinct CDR3 sequences, less than 6.5% of them found once; the top ten carry approximately 2.4%. Time point here: pre-sensitization, week 0. Treatment described: therapeutic diphenylcyclopropenone sensitization with weekly scalp DPC. The source was whole blood, collected in connection with sensitization to the hapten diphenylcyclopropenone (DPC). The receptors here all came from a woman aged 45-59 years with alopecia areata. Some clones in this sample may be carry-over from other donors' samples.

This clonotype was recorded many times. CDR3 region: CSAPVIAGGAADTQYF. The DNA of the CDR3 is TGCAGTGCCCCAGTCATAGCGGGGGGGGCCGCAGATACGCAGTATTTT. V usage is TRBV20-1 and J usage is TRBJ2-3, with TRBD2 identical over 11 bases. Trimming at V came to 6 bases and at J to 4 bases, leaving 12 bases not matched to a gene. This CDR3 contains 16 residues. Germline CDR1 and CDR2: DFQATT and SNEGSKA (reference sequence).

The chain uses TRBV14 and TRBJ1-4, with D perhaps matching TRBD1 (5 bases). Germline CDR1 is SGHDN and CDR2 is FVKESK. CDR3 length: 15 amino acids. V dropped 0 bases and J dropped 4 bases, with 9 bases sitting between them. The CDR3 sequence is CASSQDGGLNEKLFF. Written as DNA, the CDR3 is TGTGCCAGCAGCCAAGATGGGGGACTTAATGAAAAACTGTTTTTT.

The V gene is TRBV18, the J gene TRBJ1-2; tentative D call: TRBD1 (5 bases). The germline V gene encodes CDR1 KGHSH and CDR2 LQKENI. V lost 0 bases to trimming and J lost 4 bases, with 9 bases between them. The CDR3 length is 14 residues. The CDR3 sequence: CASSPPDSPYGYTF. The CDR3 nucleotides are TGTGCCAGCTCACCACCTGACAGCCCCTATGGCTACACCTTC. Filled out from reference TRBV18 and TRBJ1-2, the complete variable domain reads NAGVMQNPRHLVRRRGQEARLRCSPMKGHSHVYWYRQLPEEGLKFMVYLQKENIIDESGMPKERFSAEFPKEGPSILRIQQVVRGDSAAYFCASSPPDSPYGYTFGSGTRLTVV.

This chain links TRBV29-1 with TRBJ1-1; 9 bases are shared with TRBD1. Germline lookup yields CDR1 SQVTM and CDR2 ANQGSEA. The CDR3 contains 13 residues. The trim removed 4 bases at V and 5 bases at J, leaving 5 bases unmatched. The CDR3 spells CSVVQGALTEAFF. The CDR3 DNA reads TGCAGCGTTGTACAGGGGGCGTTGACTGAAGCTTTCTTT.

This clonotype came up a few times. The chain links TRBV6-5 to TRBJ2-3; a weak D match, TRBD2 (7 bases). Looked up from germline, CDR1 is MNHEY and CDR2 is SVGAGI. V was shortened by 7 bases and J by 1 base, with 18 bases between the two germline ends. The CDR3 has 16 residues. The DNA for the CDR3 is TGTGCCAGCAAGGGGGGGAGGAGGTTGGGCACAGATACGCAGTATTTT. Protein sequence: CASKGGRRLGTDTQYF.

This clonotype was seen only a few times. This chain joins TRBV4-2 and TRBJ2-7, with D possibly called TRBD1 or TRBD2 (5 bases each). Per germline, CDR1 LGHNA and CDR2 YNFKEQ. The CDR3 loop spans 18 amino acids. V was pared by 0 bases and J by 1 base, with 19 bases between. In nucleotides, the CDR3 is TGTGCCAGCAGCCAAGAACTTGGGGGTTCGATTGTTTCCTACGAGCAGTACTTC. It translates to CASSQELGGSIVSYEQYF.

This chain joins TRBV6-5 and TRBJ2-7; TRBD1 or TRBD2 may be the D gene (6 bases each). CDR1 is MNHEY and CDR2 is SVGAGI in the germline V gene. CDR3 length: 14 amino acids. V was pared by 2 bases and J by 3 bases, with 11 bases between. CDR3 nucleotide sequence: TGTGCCAGCAGTTACGGAGGGGGACTCTACGAGCAGTACTTC. Residues: CASSYGGGLYEQYF.

This chain links TRBV5-6 with TRBJ2-1, with no clear D. Trimming stripped 3 bases from V and 10 bases from J, with 17 bases between. Germline V gene lookup returns CDR1 SGHDT and CDR2 YYEEEE. This CDR3 has 14 amino acids. In DNA form, the CDR3 reads TGTGCCAGCAGCTCGATTAAGGGCCGTCGGGAGCAGTTCTTC. It specifies CASSSIKGRREQFF.

The rearrangement uses TRBV12-3 or TRBV12-4 and TRBJ2-3, with unresolved D. The CDR3 length is 15 residues. With 7 bases removed from V and 0 bases from J, the gap between germline ends came to 14 bases. CDR3 region: CASTGGPTSTDTQYF. In DNA form, the CDR3 reads TGTGCCAGCACCGGTGGCCCAACTAGCACAGATACGCAGTATTTT.

This clonotype appeared a few times. The chain's CDR3 is CASSSLAGGQETQYF. CDR3 in DNA: TGTGCCAGCAGCTCACTAGCGGGAGGGCAAGAGACCCAGTACTTC. This chain links TRBV7-2 with TRBJ2-5; 13 nucleotides match TRBD2. Germline V lookup: CDR1 SGHTA, CDR2 FQGNSA. CDR3 size: 15 residues. With V trimmed by 4 bases and J by 2 bases, 1 base remained unmatched.

About this clonotype itself: This may arise from a read error, as a much more abundant clone is one base away. The chain recombines TRBV5-1 with TRBJ2-5; possibly TRBD2 for D (6 bases). The germline gives CDR1 SGHRS, CDR2 YFSETQ. CDR3 size: 16 residues. In DNA form, the CDR3 reads TGCGCCAGCAGCCCTACCGGGAGCAACGACCAAGAGATCCAGTACTTC. This sequence encodes CASSPTGSNDQEIQYF. Full variable domain (missing parts from reference TRBV5-1 and TRBJ2-5): KAGVTQTPRYLIKTRGQQVTLSCSPISGHRSVSWYQQTPGQGLQFLFEYFSETQRNKGNFPGRFSGRQFSNSRSEMNVSTLELGDSALYLCASSPTGSNDQEIQYFGPGTRLLVL.

This clonotype was observed a handful of times. The chain is built from TRBV18 and TRBJ2-3; 7 bases align to TRBD1. V shed 3 bases, J shed 0 bases, and the junction held 6 bases outside the gene matches. This CDR3 is built from 16 residues. Germline lookup yields CDR1 KGHSH and CDR2 LQKENI. The CDR3 is CASSPGQPASTDTQYF. Here the CDR3 DNA reads TGTGCCAGCTCACCGGGACAGCCGGCTAGCACAGATACGCAGTATTTT.

The V gene is TRBV14, the J gene TRBJ1-5, with D unresolved. The V end lost 3 bases, the J end lost 7 bases, and 13 bases lay between the germline ends. This CDR3 contains 14 residues. Germline V gives CDR1 SGHDN, CDR2 FVKESK. CDR3 DNA: TGTGCCAGCAGCCAGGCGGGGAGTACGCAGCCCCAGCATTTT. It encodes CASSQAGSTQPQHF.

This clonotype occurred many times. The CDR3 is CSAEGPSGRRFRQTQYF. The CDR3 DNA sequence: TGCAGCGCCGAGGGTCCTAGCGGGAGACGGTTCCGCCAGACCCAGTACTTC. This rearrangement joins TRBV29-1 to TRBJ2-5, with TRBD2 matching over 10 bases. This CDR3 is built from 17 residues. The ends lost 7 bases at V and 6 bases at J; junction bases unmatched: 20. Germline V gene data show CDR1 as SQVTM and CDR2 as ANQGSEA.